This T cell receptor (beta chain) originates from a study of T cell responses to AZD1222 COVID-19 vaccine. V was clipped by 2 bases and J by 5 bases, with 3 bases between them. This CDR3 has 11 residues. Germline loops: CDR1 MNHEY, CDR2 SVGAGI. Assay: immunoSEQ multiplex PCR; the TCRdb copy retains only in-frame clones and omits some. The data hold roughly 80,000 clones, with roughly 87% observed a single time. This TCR came from an adult in good health. Here the sequenced sample was peripheral blood, taken on day 0 of MenACWY control vaccination. The chain combines TRBV6-5 with TRBJ2-5; no clear D. CDR3 nucleotide sequence: TGTGCCAGCAGTTACGGGGAGACCCAGTACTTC. Amino acids: CASSYGETQYF.